This T cell receptor beta chain was obtained from a study of regulatory T cells in long-lasting Graves disease. Germline trimming cut 2 bases from V and 8 bases from J; bases unmatched to any gene: 6. The V gene's germline CDR1 is SEHNR and CDR2 FQNEAQ (reference sequence). This CDR3 has 15 amino acids. This clonotype showed up many times. The time point: newly diagnosed GD, antithyroid drugs for less than 3 months. PBMC RNA was the source of the TCR library. HTBI primers from iRepertoire and Arm-PCR of CDR3 regions yielded the TCR beta libraries. TCRdb re-called the multiplex PCR reads with MiXCR, one entry per CDR3 protein. Of about 470,000 distinct CDR3 sequences in the sample, approximately 15% were seen once. The same data also contributed to another study, on T cells in Graves' hyperthyroidism and ophthalmopathy.

The receptor was isolated from a woman aged 25 to 39 with Graves disease. The sample was peripheral blood mononuclear cells (PBMCs), taken at new diagnosis, from a patient treated with antithyroid drugs. This chain links TRBV7-9 with TRBJ2-1; 10 positions match TRBD2. CDR3 residues: CASSLRLAGVDEQFF. The CDR3 DNA follows: TGTGCCAGCAGCTTACGGCTAGCGGGAGTGGATGAGCAGTTCTTC. The whole variable domain, filled in from reference TRBV7-9 and TRBJ2-1, reads DTGVSQNPRHKITKRGQNVTFRCDPISEHNRLYWYRQTLGQGPEFLTYFQNEAQLEKSRLLSDRFSAERPKGSFSTLEIQRTEQGDSAMYLCASSLRLAGVDEQFFGPGTRLTVL.